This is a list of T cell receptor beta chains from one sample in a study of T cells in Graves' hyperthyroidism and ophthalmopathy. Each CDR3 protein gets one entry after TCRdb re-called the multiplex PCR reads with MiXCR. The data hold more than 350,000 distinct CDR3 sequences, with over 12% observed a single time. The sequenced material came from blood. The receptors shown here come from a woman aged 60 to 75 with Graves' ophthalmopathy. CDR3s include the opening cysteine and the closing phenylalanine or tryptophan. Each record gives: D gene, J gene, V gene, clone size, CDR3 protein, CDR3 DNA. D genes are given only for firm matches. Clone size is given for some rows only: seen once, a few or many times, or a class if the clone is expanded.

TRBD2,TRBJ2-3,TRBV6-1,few,CASSEVVGRTTDTQYF,TGTGCCAGCAGTGAAGTCGTCGGGAGGACCACAGATACGCAGTATTTT
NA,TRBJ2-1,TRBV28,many,CASSLPGHNEQFF,TGTGCCAGCAGTTTACCAGGGCATAATGAGCAGTTCTTC
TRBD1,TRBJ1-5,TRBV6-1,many,CASSYAPGTGGYSNQPQHF,TGTGCCAGCAGTTATGCCCCCGGGACAGGGGGTTATAGCAATCAGCCCCAGCATTTT
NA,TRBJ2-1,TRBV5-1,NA,CASSLEGGAEQFF,TGCGCCAGCAGCTTGGAAGGGGGAGCCGAGCAGTTCTTC
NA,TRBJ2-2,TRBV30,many,CAWRLQGTGELFF,TGTGCCTGGAGGTTACAAGGCACCGGGGAGCTGTTTTTT
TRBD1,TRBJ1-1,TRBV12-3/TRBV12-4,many,CASSSPGTGSGTEAFF,TGTGCCAGCAGTTCCCCCGGGACAGGGTCGGGCACTGAAGCTTTCTTT
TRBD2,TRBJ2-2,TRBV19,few,CASSIGASGRTGELFF,TGTGCCAGTAGTATAGGGGCTAGCGGGAGAACCGGGGAGCTGTTTTTT
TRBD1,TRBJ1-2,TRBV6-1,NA,CASTRDRDLHGYTF,TGTGCCAGCACCAGAGACAGGGATTTACATGGCTACACCTTC
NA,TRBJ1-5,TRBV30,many,CAWSVKGSQPQHF,TGTGCCTGGAGTGTTAAGGGGAGTCAGCCCCAGCATTTT
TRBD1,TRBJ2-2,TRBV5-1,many,CASIGGQGLNTGELFF,TGCGCCAGCATAGGTGGACAGGGACTTAACACCGGGGAGCTGTTTTTT
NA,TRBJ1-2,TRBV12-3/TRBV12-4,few,CASSSRGSGAIYGYTF,TGTGCCAGCAGTTCTCGGGGCAGCGGTGCTATCTATGGCTACACCTTC
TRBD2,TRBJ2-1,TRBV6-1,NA,CASRPGTSGRAFFDNEQLF,TGTGCCAGCAGACCGGGGACTAGCGGGAGGGCCTTTTTTGACAATGAGCAGCTCTTC
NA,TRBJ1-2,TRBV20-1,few,CSARDGALNYGYTF,TGCAGTGCTAGGGATGGAGCCCTCAACTATGGCTACACCTTC
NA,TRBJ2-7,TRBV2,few,CASTPEEGGNLYF,TGTGCCAGCACTCCCGAGGAGGGTGGAAATCTGTACTTC
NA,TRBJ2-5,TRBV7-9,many,CASSSASGAETQYF,TGTGCCAGCAGCTCCGCGTCCGGGGCGGAGACCCAGTACTTC
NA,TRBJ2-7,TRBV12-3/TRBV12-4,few,CASSLSRGWDYEQYF,TGTGCCAGCAGTTTAAGCAGGGGATGGGACTACGAGCAGTACTTC
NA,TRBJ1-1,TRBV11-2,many,CASSLDLGGTEAFF,TGTGCCAGCAGCTTAGATCTAGGGGGCACTGAAGCTTTCTTT
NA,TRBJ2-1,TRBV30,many,CAWASYNEQFF,TGTGCCTGGGCCTCCTACAATGAGCAGTTCTTC
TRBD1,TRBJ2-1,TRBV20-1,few,CSAERYNRGNEQFF,TGCAGTGCGGAGAGGTATAACAGGGGGAATGAGCAGTTCTTC
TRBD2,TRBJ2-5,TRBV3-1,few,CASSTRTSGRTETQYF,TGTGCCAGCAGCACCCGGACTAGCGGGAGGACGGAGACCCAGTACTTC
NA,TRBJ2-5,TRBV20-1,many,CSASDGRETQYF,TGCAGTGCTAGCGACGGGAGAGAGACCCAGTACTTC
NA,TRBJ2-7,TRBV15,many,CATSRVSGATEQYF,TGTGCCACCAGCAGAGTTTCAGGGGCTACCGAGCAGTACTTC
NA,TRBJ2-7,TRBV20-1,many,CSAKPAGAGQGYEQYF,TGCAGTGCTAAACCCGCCGGGGCGGGGCAGGGCTACGAGCAGTACTTC
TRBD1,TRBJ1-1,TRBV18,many,CASSRTGPPFTEAFF,TGTGCCAGCTCAAGGACAGGGCCCCCGTTCACTGAAGCTTTCTTT
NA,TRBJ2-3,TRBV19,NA,CASSTLIRAGFTDTQYF,TGTGCCAGTAGTACCCTAATCCGGGCGGGTTTCACAGATACGCAGTATTTT
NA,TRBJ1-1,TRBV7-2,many,CASRTGQSNTEAFF,TGTGCCAGCAGGACGGGGCAGTCGAACACTGAAGCTTTCTTT
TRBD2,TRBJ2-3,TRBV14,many,CASSQDVAGGADTQYF,TGTGCCAGCAGCCAAGACGTAGCGGGAGGTGCAGATACGCAGTATTTT
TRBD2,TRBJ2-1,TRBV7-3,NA,CASSPTSGRPSYNEQFF,TGTGCCAGCAGCCCGACTAGCGGGAGACCCTCCTACAATGAGCAGTTCTTC
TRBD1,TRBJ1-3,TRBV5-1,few,CASSLTPTGAGNTIYF,TGCGCCAGCAGCTTGACCCCTACAGGGGCTGGAAACACCATATATTTT
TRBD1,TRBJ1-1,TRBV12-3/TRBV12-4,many,CASSLGTGGAGTEAFF,TGTGCCAGCAGTCTCGGCACAGGGGGCGCCGGGACTGAAGCTTTCTTT
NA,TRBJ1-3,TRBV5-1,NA,CASSPFGGQNSGNTIYF,TGCGCCAGCAGCCCATTCGGGGGGCAAAACTCTGGAAACACCATATATTTT
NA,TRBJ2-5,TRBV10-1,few,CASSEGTETQYF,TGCGCCAGCAGTGAGGGGACAGAGACCCAGTACTTC
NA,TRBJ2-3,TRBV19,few,CASSWTDGQDTQYF,TGTGCCAGTAGTTGGACGGATGGTCAAGATACGCAGTATTTT
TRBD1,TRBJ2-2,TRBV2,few,CASSDLAGQGIGELFF,TGTGCCAGCAGTGACTTAGCGGGACAGGGGATCGGGGAGCTGTTTTTT
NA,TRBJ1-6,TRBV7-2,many,CASSLDRVNSPLHF,TGTGCCAGCAGCTTAGACAGGGTGAATTCACCCCTCCACTTT
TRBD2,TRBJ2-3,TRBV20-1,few,CSARDPWTSGDTDTQYF,TGCAGTGCTAGAGACCCCTGGACTAGCGGGGACACAGATACGCAGTATTTT
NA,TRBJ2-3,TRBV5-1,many,CASRLSGTSTDTQYF,TGCGCCAGCAGACTCAGCGGAACTAGCACAGATACGCAGTATTTT
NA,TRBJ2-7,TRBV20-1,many,CSAVSRGPYEQYF,TGCAGTGCAGTCAGTCGCGGACCTTACGAGCAGTACTTC
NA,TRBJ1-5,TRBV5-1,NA,CARRSRGQPQHF,TGTGCCAGGAGGTCCCGGGGGCAGCCCCAGCATTTT
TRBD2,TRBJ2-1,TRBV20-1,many,CSARLAGIDEQFF,TGCAGTGCTAGACTAGCGGGGATCGATGAGCAGTTCTTC
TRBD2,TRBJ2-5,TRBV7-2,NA,CACSYGLAVETQYF,TGTGCCTGCAGCTACGGACTAGCCGTCGAGACCCAGTACTTC
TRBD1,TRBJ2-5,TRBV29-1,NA,CSVEFGTGSETQYF,TGCAGCGTTGAATTTGGGACAGGGTCGGAGACCCAGTACTTC
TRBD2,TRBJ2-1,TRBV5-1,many,CASRRSGRAVEQFF,TGCGCCAGTCGGCGTAGCGGGAGGGCCGTTGAGCAGTTCTTC
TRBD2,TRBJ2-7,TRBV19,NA,CASRRTEKAGAPVYEQYF,TGTGCCAGTAGGAGGACAGAAAAAGCGGGAGCCCCCGTCTACGAGCAGTACTTC
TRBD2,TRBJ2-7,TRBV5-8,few,CASRYGLAVSEQYF,TGTGCCAGCAGGTACGGACTAGCGGTTTCCGAGCAGTACTTC
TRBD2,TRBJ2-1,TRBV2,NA,CASSDPSGRVDEQFF,TGTGCCAGCAGTGATCCTAGCGGGAGAGTCGATGAGCAGTTCTTC
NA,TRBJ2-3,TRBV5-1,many,CASSLAGQADTQYF,TGCGCCAGCAGCTTGGCGGGGCAGGCAGATACGCAGTATTTT
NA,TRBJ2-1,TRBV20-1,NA,CSARGANEQFF,TGCAGTGCTAGGGGGGCCAATGAGCAGTTCTTC
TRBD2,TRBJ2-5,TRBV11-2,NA,CASSLGPHGRAGETQYF,TGTGCCAGCAGCTTAGGCCCCCACGGGAGGGCCGGTGAGACCCAGTACTTC
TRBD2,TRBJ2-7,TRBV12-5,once,CASGSGLADLNEQYF,TGTGCTAGTGGTTCGGGACTAGCGGACCTCAATGAGCAGTACTTC
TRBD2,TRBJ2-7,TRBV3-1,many,CASSPAGTSGRPHYEQYF,TGTGCCAGCAGCCCAGCCGGGACTAGCGGGAGACCTCACTACGAGCAGTACTTC